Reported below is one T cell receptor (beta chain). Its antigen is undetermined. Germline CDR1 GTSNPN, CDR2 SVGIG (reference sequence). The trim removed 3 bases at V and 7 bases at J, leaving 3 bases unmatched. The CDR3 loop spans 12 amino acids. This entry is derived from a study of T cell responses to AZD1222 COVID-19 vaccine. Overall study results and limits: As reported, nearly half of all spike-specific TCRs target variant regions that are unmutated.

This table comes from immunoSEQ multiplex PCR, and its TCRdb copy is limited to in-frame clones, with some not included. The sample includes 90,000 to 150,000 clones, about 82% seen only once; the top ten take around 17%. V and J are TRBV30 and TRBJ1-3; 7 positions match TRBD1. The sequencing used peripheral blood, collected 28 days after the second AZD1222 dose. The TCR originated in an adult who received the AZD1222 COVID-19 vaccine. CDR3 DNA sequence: TGTGCCTGGAGCCCACAGGGGAACACCATATATTTT. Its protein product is CAWSPQGNTIYF.